The source of this TCR beta chain is a study of CD8 T cells in Susac syndrome. Findings and caveats of the study: That the number of individuals in its TCR sequencing and HLA analysis was relatively small was acknowledged by the study.

The RNA input was about 0.5 to 1 ug, and it was reverse transcribed with random hexamers. An immunoSEQ multiplex PCR generated amplified TCR beta CDR3 products spanning 54 Vbeta and 13 Jbeta. TCRdb called the immunoSEQ multiplex PCR reads again in MiXCR, with one record for every CDR3 protein. The sample lists 150,000 to 250,000 distinct CDR3 sequences, 90% to 95% occurring once. V trimming: 4 bases; J trimming: 2 bases; junction bases outside the gene matches: 6. Per germline, CDR1 LNHDA and CDR2 SQIVND (reference sequence). This CDR3 is 17 amino acids long. CD8+ and CD4+ T cells were negatively isolated; TEMRA cells were FACS-enriched. Regarding this clonotype: Its antigen is not known.

The rearrangement links TRBV19 to TRBJ2-6, with 9 nucleotides matching TRBD1. Sequencing used CD4+ T cells from PBMCs. The receptor was derived from a human donor with multiple sclerosis. CDR3: CASSTGQGGAGANVLTF. The CDR3 DNA follows: TGTGCCAGTAGTACGGGACAGGGAGGGGCTGGGGCCAACGTCCTGACTTTC.